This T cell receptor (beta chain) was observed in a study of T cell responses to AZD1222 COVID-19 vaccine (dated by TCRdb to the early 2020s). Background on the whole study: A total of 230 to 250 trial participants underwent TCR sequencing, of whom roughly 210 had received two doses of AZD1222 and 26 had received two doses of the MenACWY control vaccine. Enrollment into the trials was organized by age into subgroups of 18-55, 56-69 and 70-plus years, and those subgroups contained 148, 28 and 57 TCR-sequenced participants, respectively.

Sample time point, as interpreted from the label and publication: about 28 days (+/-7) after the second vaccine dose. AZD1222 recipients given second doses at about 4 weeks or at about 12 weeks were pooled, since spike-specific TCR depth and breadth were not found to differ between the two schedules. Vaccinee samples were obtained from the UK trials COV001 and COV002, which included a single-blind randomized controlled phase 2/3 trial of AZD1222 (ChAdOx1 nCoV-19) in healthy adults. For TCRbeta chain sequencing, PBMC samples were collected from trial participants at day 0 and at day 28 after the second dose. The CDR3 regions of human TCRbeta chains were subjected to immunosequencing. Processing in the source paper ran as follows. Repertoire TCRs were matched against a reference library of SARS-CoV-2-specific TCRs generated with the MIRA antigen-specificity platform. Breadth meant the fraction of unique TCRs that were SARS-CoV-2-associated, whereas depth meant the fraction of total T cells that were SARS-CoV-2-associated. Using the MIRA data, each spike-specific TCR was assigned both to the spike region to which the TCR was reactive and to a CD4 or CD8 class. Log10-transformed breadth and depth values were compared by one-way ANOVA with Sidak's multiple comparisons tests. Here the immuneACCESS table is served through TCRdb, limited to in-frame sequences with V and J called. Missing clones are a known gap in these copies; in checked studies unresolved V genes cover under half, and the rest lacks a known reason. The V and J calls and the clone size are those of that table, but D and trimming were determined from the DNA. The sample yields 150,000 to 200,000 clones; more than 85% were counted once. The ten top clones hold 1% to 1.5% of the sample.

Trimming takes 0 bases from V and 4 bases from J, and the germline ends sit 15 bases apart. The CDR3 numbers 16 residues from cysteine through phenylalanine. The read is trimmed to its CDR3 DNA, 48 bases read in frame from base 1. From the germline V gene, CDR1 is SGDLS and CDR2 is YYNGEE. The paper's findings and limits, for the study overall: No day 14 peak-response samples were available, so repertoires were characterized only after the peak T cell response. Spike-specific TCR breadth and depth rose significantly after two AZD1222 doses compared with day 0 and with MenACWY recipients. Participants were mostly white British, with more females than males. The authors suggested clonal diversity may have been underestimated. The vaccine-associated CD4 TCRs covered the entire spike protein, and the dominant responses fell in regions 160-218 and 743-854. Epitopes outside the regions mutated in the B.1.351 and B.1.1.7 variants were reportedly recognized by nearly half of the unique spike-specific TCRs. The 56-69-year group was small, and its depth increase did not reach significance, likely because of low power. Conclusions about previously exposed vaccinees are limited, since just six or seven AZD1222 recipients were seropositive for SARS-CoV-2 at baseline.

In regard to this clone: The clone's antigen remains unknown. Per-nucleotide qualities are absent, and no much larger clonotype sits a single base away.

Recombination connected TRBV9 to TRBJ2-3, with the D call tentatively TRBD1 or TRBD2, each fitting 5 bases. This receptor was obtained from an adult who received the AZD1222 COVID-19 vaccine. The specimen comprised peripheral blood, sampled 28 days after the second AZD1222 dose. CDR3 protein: CASSVVAGHGADTQYF. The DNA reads TGTGCCAGCAGCGTAGTTGCAGGGCACGGGGCAGATACGCAGTATTTT.